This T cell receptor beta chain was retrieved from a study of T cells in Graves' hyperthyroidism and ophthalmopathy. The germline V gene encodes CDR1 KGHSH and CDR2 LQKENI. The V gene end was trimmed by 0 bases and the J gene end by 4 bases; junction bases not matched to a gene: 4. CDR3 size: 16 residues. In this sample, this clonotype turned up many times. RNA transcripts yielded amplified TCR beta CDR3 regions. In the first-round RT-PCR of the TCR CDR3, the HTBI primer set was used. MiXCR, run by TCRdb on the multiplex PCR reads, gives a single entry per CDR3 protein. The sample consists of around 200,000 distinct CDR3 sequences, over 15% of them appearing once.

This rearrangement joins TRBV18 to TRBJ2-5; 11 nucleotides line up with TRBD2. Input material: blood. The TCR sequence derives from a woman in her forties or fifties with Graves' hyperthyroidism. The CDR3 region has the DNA TGTGCCAGCTCACCACCAGGTCTAGCGGGAGGAGAGACCCAGTACTTC. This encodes CASSPPGLAGGETQYF.